This TCR beta chain appears in the sequencing data of a study of cytomegalovirus exposure and HLA in healthy donors. Findings of the study overall: An analysis that came later showed most CMV-associated TCR beta chains appearing HLA-restricted. In the analysis, some V segments, TRBV6-2 and TRBV6-3 included, were excluded as indistinguishable. In terms of immune exposure information, only CMV serostatus was available.

Researchers ran the PCR with 60 Vbeta and 13 Jbeta primers. Produced via immunoSEQ multiplex PCR; TCRdb's table is partial and in-frame only. The sample includes approximately 94,000 clones, around three quarters of them seen just once. To note about this clone: The antigen is not known.

The germline CDR1 and CDR2 sequences are SGHVS and FNYEAQ. The CDR3 has 16 amino acids. With 5 bases clipped from V and 1 base from J, the junction kept 8 bases outside the gene matches. The sequenced material came from PBMCs. This chain connects TRBV7-6 to TRBJ1-1, with TRBD1 matching over 9 bases. The receptor was isolated from a man younger than 45 in good health and CMV-seropositive. In DNA, the CDR3 is TGTGCCAGCAGCCCCTGGACAGGGGCAGGGAACACTGAAGCTTTCTTT. Its translation: CASSPWTGAGNTEAFF.